The 3 T cell receptor beta chains in this list originate from one sample, sequenced in a study of human T cells and chemical hapten exposure (dated by TCRdb to the early 2020s). The time point label, read with the paper, signifies: pre-sensitization, week 0. The treatment or condition label on this specimen signifies: therapeutic diphenylcyclopropenone sensitization with weekly scalp DPC. Preparation of the library involved RACE. These reads were obtained on a NextSeq 500. Starting from the raw public reads, TCRdb applied fastp trimming at Q25, assembled clones with MiXCR and retained in-frame beta chains. Merged by CDR3 protein, the rows form single entries marked with the most common genes and DNA. The sample records around 300,000 distinct CDR3 sequences, around 5% of which are singletons. About 8.2% of the sample is in the top ten clones. Sequenced here: whole blood, sampled in connection with sensitization to the hapten diphenylcyclopropenone (DPC). Receptor source: a woman between 18 and 29 years old with alopecia areata. Some clones in this sample may be carry-over from other donors' samples.

This clonotype was counted a few times. The gene calls are TRBV7-8 and TRBJ2-3; D is perhaps TRBD2 (6 bases). The CDR3 totals 16 residues. The germline V gene encodes CDR1 SGHVS and CDR2 FQNEAQ. V lost 5 bases to trimming and J lost 2 bases, with 17 bases between them. CDR3 DNA sequence: TGTGCCAGCAGCGCCTTTAGCGGAGCCCTCACAGATACGCAGTATTTT. It encodes CASSAFSGALTDTQYF.

This clonotype was counted a few times. With a much larger clone just one base away, this may be a read error. The chain has TRBV6-6 and TRBJ1-1, with no clear D. Germline CDR1 MNHNY, CDR2 SVGAGI (reference sequence). The CDR3 totals 13 residues. V shed 2 bases and J shed 3 bases, with 7 bases lying between them. The CDR3 protein is CASSYSLYTEAFF. DNA for the CDR3: TGTGCCAGCAGTTACAGCCTGTACACTGAAGCTTTCTTT.

This clonotype showed up many times. The chain joins TRBV10-3 to TRBJ1-4; D unclear. Germline CDR1 reads ENHRY; CDR2 reads SYGVKD. The CDR3 length is 14 residues. The V and J ends lost 10 bases and 3 bases respectively, with 15 bases between them. The CDR3 is CATFPGEANEKLFF. The CDR3 coding sequence is TGTGCCACGTTCCCGGGTGAAGCTAATGAAAAACTGTTTTTT.